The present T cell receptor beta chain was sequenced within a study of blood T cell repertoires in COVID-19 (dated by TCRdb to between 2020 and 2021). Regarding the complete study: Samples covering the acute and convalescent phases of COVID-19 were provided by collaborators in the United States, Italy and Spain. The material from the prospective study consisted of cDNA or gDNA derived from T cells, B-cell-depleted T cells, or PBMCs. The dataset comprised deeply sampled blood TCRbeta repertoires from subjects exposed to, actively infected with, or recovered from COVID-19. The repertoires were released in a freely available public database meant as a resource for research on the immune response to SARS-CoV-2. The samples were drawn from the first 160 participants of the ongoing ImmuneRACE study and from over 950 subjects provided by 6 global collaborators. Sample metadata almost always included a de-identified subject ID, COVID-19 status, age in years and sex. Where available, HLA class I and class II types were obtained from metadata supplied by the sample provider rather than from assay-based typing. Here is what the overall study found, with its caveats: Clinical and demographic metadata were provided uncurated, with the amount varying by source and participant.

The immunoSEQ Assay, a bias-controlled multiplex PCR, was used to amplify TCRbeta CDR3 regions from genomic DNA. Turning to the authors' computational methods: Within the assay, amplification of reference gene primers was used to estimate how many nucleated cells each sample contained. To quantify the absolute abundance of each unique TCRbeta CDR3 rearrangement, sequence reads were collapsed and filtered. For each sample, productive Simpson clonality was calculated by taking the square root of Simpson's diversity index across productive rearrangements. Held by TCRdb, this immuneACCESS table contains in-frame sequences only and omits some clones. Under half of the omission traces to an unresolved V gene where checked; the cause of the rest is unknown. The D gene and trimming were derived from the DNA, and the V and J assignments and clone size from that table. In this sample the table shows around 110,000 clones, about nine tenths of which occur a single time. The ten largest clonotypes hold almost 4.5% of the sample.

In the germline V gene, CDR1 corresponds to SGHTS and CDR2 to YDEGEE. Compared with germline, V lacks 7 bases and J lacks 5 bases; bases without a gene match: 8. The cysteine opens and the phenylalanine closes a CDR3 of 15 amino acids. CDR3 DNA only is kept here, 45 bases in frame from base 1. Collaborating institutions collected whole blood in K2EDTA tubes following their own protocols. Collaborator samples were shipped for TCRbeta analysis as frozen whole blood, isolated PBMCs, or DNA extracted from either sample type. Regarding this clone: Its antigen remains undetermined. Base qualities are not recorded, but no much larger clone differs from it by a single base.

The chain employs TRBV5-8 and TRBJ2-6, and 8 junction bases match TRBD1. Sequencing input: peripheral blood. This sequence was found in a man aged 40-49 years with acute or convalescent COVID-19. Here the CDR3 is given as CASGTGDRWANVLTF. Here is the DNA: TGTGCCAGCGGGACAGGAGATCGCTGGGCCAACGTCCTGACTTTC.